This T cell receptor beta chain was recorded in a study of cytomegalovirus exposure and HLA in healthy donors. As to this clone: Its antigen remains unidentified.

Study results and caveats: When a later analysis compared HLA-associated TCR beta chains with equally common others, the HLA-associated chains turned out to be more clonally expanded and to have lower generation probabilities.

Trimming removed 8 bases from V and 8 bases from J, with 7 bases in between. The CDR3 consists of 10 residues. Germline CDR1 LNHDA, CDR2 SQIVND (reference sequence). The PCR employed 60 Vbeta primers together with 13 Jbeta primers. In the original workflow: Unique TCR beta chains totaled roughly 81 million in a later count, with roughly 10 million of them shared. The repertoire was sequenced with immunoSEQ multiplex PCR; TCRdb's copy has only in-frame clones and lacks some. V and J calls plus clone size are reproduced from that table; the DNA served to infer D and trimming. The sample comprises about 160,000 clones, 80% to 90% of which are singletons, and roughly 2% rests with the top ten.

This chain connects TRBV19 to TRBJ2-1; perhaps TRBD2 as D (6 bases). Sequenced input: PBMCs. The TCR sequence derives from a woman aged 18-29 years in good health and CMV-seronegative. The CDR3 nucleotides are TGTGCCAGTTGGGGGGATGAGCAGTTCTTC. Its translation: CASWGDEQFF. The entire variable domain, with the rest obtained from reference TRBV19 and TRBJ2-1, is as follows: DGGITQSPKYLFRKEGQNVTLSCEQNLNHDAMYWYRQDPGQGLRLIYYSQIVNDFQKGDIAEGYSVSREKKESFPLTVTSAQKNPTAFYLCASWGDEQFFGPGTRLTVL.